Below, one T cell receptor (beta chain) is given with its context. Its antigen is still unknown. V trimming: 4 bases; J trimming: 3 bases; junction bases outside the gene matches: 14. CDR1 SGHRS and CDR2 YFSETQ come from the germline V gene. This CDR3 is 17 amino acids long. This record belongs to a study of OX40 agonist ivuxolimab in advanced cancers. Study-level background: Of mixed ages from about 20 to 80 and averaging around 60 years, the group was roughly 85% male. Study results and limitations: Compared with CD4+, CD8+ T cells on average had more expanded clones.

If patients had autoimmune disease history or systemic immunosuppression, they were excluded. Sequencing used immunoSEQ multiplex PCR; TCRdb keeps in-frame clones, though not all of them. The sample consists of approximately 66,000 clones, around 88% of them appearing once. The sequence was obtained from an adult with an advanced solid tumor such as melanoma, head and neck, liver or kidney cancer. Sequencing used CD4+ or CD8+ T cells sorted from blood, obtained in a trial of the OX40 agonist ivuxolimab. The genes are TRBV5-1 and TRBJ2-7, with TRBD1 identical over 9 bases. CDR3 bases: TGCGCCAGCAGCAGGTCTTTCCGACAGGGGGGAGACTACGAGCAGTACTTC. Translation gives CASSRSFRQGGDYEQYF.